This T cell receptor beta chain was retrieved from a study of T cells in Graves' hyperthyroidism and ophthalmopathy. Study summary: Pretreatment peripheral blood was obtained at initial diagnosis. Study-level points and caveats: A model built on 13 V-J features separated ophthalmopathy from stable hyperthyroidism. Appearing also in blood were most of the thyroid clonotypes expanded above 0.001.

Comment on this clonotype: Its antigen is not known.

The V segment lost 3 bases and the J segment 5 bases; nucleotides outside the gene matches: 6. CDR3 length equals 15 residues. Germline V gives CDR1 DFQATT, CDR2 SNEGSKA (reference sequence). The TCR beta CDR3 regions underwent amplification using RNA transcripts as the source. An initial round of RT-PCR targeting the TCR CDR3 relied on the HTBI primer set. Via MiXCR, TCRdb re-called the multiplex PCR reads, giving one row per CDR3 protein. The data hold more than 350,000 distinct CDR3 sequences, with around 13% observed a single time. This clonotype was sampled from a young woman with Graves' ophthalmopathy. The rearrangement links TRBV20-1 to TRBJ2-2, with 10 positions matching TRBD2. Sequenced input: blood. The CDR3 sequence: CSASKGLAATGELFF. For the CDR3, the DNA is TGCAGTGCTAGCAAAGGACTAGCGGCGACCGGGGAGCTGTTTTTT.